The count of the clone carrying this TCR beta chain is one. Regions amplified from RNA transcripts were the TCR beta CDR3 regions. Primed by the HTBI set, a first-round RT-PCR was run on the TCR CDR3. Using its own MiXCR run on the multiplex PCR reads, TCRdb lists one record per CDR3 protein. The sample yields approximately 150,000 distinct CDR3 sequences, over 8% seen once. The data originate from a study of T cells in Graves' hyperthyroidism and ophthalmopathy. The junction had 2 bases not matched to a gene; V was cut back by 8 bases and J by 1 base. Looked up from germline, CDR1 is SGHTS and CDR2 is YDEGEE. This CDR3 is 14 amino acids long.

The sequence derives from a young woman with Graves' hyperthyroidism that later progressed to Graves' ophthalmopathy. V usage is TRBV5-8 and J usage is TRBJ2-3; 12 bases match TRBD2. The sequencing input was blood. CDR3 sequence reads: CARRTSGGTDTQYF. The CDR3 coding sequence is TGTGCCAGGAGGACTAGCGGGGGCACAGATACGCAGTATTTT.